Listed below are T cell receptor beta chains from one sample, sequenced in a study of CD8 T cells in ankylosing spondylitis. One entry per CDR3 protein results from TCRdb running MiXCR on the 5' RACE reads. The data show hundreds of thousands of distinct CDR3 sequences, with about 17% seen just once and under 55% held by the top ten. Sequenced sample: blood, either unsorted or a sorted T cell fraction (not recorded which). The receptors originated from a male donor with ankylosing spondylitis. CDR3s include the opening cysteine and the closing phenylalanine or tryptophan. The D gene is left open where the match is weak. Rows give clone size only sometimes, using once, few, many, or a class for an expanded clone.

V,D,size,J,DNA,CDR3
TRBV11-2,TRBD2,few,TRBJ2-7,TGTGCCAGCAGCTTAGACCTACTAGCGGGGGCTTCCGAGCAGTACTTC,CASSLDLLAGASEQYF
TRBV2,-,few,TRBJ1-2,TGTGCCAGCGGTCCAGGATGGAATTATGGCTACACCTTC,CASGPGWNYGYTF
TRBV20-1,-,-,TRBJ2-7,TGCAGTGCTAGAGGGGGGAGGACAGAGGCCCTCGAGCAGTACTTC,CSARGGRTEALEQYF
TRBV5-1,-,-,TRBJ1-5,TGCGCCAGCGCGGTAGGGTCCAATCAGCCCCAGCATTTT,CASAVGSNQPQHF
TRBV6-6,-,-,TRBJ1-1,TGTGCCAGTGGACACTCCGCCAGGACTGAAGCCTTCTTT,CASGHSARTEAFF
TRBV7-9,-,-,TRBJ1-2,TGTGCCAGCAGCTTACATGAGAATAACTATGGCTACACCTTC,CASSLHENNYGYTF
TRBV5-1,TRBD1,many,TRBJ2-7,TGCGCCAGCACCCCCCGTGGGGACAGGGGGAGAGAGCAGTACTTC,CASTPRGDRGREQYF
TRBV12-3/TRBV12-4,-,many,TRBJ2-5,TGTGCCAGCAGTCCTACAGGGGAGGAAGAGACCCAGTACTTC,CASSPTGEEETQYF
TRBV11-2,TRBD2,-,TRBJ2-1,TGTGCCAGCAGCGTTAGCGGGATCTGGGATGAGCAGTTCTTC,CASSVSGIWDEQFF
TRBV20-1,-,once,TRBJ2-7,TGCAGTGCTAGATTCCGGGACTCCTCCTACGAGCAGTACTTC,CSARFRDSSYEQYF
TRBV27,-,-,TRBJ1-2,TGTGCCAGCAGTTTGCGGGGTCTGTCCAACTATGGCTACACCTTC,CASSLRGLSNYGYTF
TRBV12-3/TRBV12-4,-,many,TRBJ1-1,TGTGCCAGCAGGCTCCCGAACACTGAAGCTTTCTTT,CASRLPNTEAFF
TRBV4-3,-,-,TRBJ2-1,TGCGCCAGCAGCCAAGATGTTGGTAGCGACTCCTACAATGAGCAGTTCTTC,CASSQDVGSDSYNEQFF
TRBV4-1,-,-,TRBJ2-5,TGCGCCAGCAGCCAAGTTGAGATGGAGACCCAGTACTTC,CASSQVEMETQYF
TRBV6-2/TRBV6-3,TRBD1,-,TRBJ2-7,TGTGCCAGCAGTTACGTCCCGGGACAGGGGGTGAAGGGCTACGAGCAGTACTTC,CASSYVPGQGVKGYEQYF
TRBV11-2,-,-,TRBJ1-1,-,CASSPEVGTGTFF
TRBV6-2/TRBV6-3,-,-,TRBJ1-5,TGTGCCAGCAGTTACGGGGGCTCCAATCAGCCCCAGCATTTT,CASSYGGSNQPQHF
TRBV10-2,-,-,TRBJ1-6,TGCGCCAGCAGTGACAGGGAAGAGTCACCCCTCCACTTT,CASSDREESPLHF
TRBV29-1,-,few,TRBJ2-7,TGCAGCGTAACAGGCCACGAGCAGTACTTC,CSVTGHEQYF
TRBV9,TRBD1,few,TRBJ2-7,TGTGCCAGCACCTCCGGGACAGCTCCCTACGAGCAGTACTTC,CASTSGTAPYEQYF
TRBV24-1,TRBD1,-,TRBJ2-5,TGTGCCACCAGTGATCGAACAGGGGCGGTAGAGACCCAGTACTTC,CATSDRTGAVETQYF
TRBV28,-,-,TRBJ2-3,TGTGCCAGCAGCCGCGACGCGGGGTCAGATACGCAGTATTTT,CASSRDAGSDTQYF
TRBV19,-,few,TRBJ2-1,TGTGCCAGTAGTATTAGCGCAGGCAATGAGCAGTTCTTC,CASSISAGNEQFF
TRBV15,TRBD2,-,TRBJ2-1,TGTGCCACCAGCACGACTAGCGGCTACAATGAGCAGTTCTTC,CATSTTSGYNEQFF
TRBV12-3/TRBV12-4,TRBD1,-,TRBJ1-1,TGTGCCAGCAGCCACAGGGGGTTTAACACTGAAGCTTTCTTT,CASSHRGFNTEAFF
TRBV27,TRBD2,few,TRBJ2-1,TGTGCCAGCAGTCACGGGACTAGCGGGAGCTCCTACAATGAGCAGTTCTTC,CASSHGTSGSSYNEQFF
TRBV4-1,-,-,TRBJ2-1,TGCGCCAGCAGCCAAGACAGCTTCTCTGGCGGAAATGAGCAGTTCTTC,CASSQDSFSGGNEQFF
TRBV7-6,-,few,TRBJ2-1,TGTGCCAGCAGCTTAGCGCACCGGTATGAGCAGTTCTTC,CASSLAHRYEQFF
TRBV6-5,TRBD1,-,TRBJ2-1,TGTGCCAGCAGATACGGGACAGGGGGATACAATGAGCAGTTCTTC,CASRYGTGGYNEQFF
TRBV14,-,few,TRBJ2-2,TGTGCCAGCAGCCTGACAGCCACCGGGGAGCTGTTTTTT,CASSLTATGELFF
TRBV4-3,-,few,TRBJ2-2,TGCGCCAGCAGTCATCTAGAAGGCGGGGAGCTGTTTTTT,CASSHLEGGELFF
TRBV20-1,TRBD2,few,TRBJ2-4,TGCAGTGCTGATCTAGCGGGGGAGGTCAAAAACATTCAGTACTTC,CSADLAGEVKNIQYF
TRBV4-2,TRBD2,few,TRBJ2-3,TGTGCCAGCAGCGCCTGGGGTCAGTCGTGGGACTATCGCACAGATACGCAGTATTTT,CASSAWGQSWDYRTDTQYF
TRBV19,-,-,TRBJ2-7,TGTGCCAGTAGTCCACACCCGGAGACGCCCTACGAGCAGTACTTC,CASSPHPETPYEQYF
TRBV12-3/TRBV12-4,TRBD2,few,TRBJ2-2,TGTGCCAGCAGTTTCGCTAGCGGGAGAGGCAACGGGGAGCTGTTTTTT,CASSFASGRGNGELFF
TRBV20-1,TRBD1,few,TRBJ1-2,TGCAGTGCTAGAACATATACAGGGGTTGAGGGCTACACCTTC,CSARTYTGVEGYTF
TRBV27,-,-,TRBJ2-3,TGTGCCAGCAGTAGATATTTCACAGATACGCAGTATTTT,CASSRYFTDTQYF
TRBV3-1,-,few,TRBJ2-7,TGTGCCAGCAGCCAATTTCTAGGTTCCTACGAGCAGTACTTC,CASSQFLGSYEQYF
TRBV7-9,TRBD2,few,TRBJ2-7,TGTGCCAGCAGCTTGGCTAGCGGGGAGCACTCCTACGAGCAGTACTTC,CASSLASGEHSYEQYF
TRBV4-1,TRBD2,-,TRBJ2-1,TGCGCCAGCAGCCAAGAACATAGTAGCGGGGGTCGGTTCTTC,CASSQEHSSGGRFF
TRBV12-3/TRBV12-4,TRBD1,few,TRBJ2-5,TGTGCCAGCAGAGGGGGACAGGGGGAGACCCAGTACTTC,CASRGGQGETQYF
TRBV4-1,-,few,TRBJ1-1,TGCGCCAGCAGCCACCAGGGAGTTGGGAACACTGAAGCTTTCTTT,CASSHQGVGNTEAFF
TRBV4-1,TRBD1,-,TRBJ1-5,TGCGCCAGCAGCCAAGGACAGGGCAGCAATCAGCCCCAGCATTTT,CASSQGQGSNQPQHF
TRBV7-9,TRBD1,-,TRBJ1-2,TGTGCCAAAGAGGCAGGGGGCTTATCATATGGCTACACCTTC,CAKEAGGLSYGYTF
TRBV5-4,-,-,TRBJ2-6,TGTGCCAGCAGCGCAGGGGCTGGGGCCAACGTCCTGACTTTC,CASSAGAGANVLTF
TRBV24-1,-,few,TRBJ2-2,TGTGCCACCAGTGACAGGCCACAGGAGTCTATCGGCGGGGAGCTGTTTTTT,CATSDRPQESIGGELFF
TRBV29-1,-,few,TRBJ1-1,TGCAGCGTCGTTGAGGGCCTCGTAACTGAAGCTTTCTTT,CSVVEGLVTEAFF
TRBV6-5,-,few,TRBJ1-1,TGTGCCAGCAGAGGGGACTTCACTGAAGCTTTCTTT,CASRGDFTEAFF
TRBV29-1,-,-,TRBJ2-5,TGCAGCGTTGAGATCGGGGAGACCCAGTACTTC,CSVEIGETQYF
TRBV29-1,TRBD1,many,TRBJ2-1,TGCAGCGTTGAACGGGACAGCCAGCAGTTCTTC,CSVERDSQQFF
TRBV6-2/TRBV6-3,TRBD2,-,TRBJ2-1,TGTGCCAGCAGTTACAGTACTAGCGGGATTACCTACAATGAGCAGTTCTTC,CASSYSTSGITYNEQFF
TRBV12-3/TRBV12-4,TRBD1,-,TRBJ1-5,TGTGCCAGCACCCAGACAGGGGGCAAGCAGCCCCAGCATTTT,CASTQTGGKQPQHF
TRBV29-1,TRBD1,few,TRBJ2-7,TGCAGCGTTGAAGACCCGGGACAGTACGAGCAGTACTTC,CSVEDPGQYEQYF
TRBV12-3/TRBV12-4,-,-,TRBJ1-5,TGTGCCAGCAGTCCCCAGCCAGGGCAGCCCCAGCATTTT,CASSPQPGQPQHF
TRBV12-3/TRBV12-4,-,many,TRBJ1-2,TGTGCCAGCAGTCCCACCATCTATGGCTACACCTTC,CASSPTIYGYTF
TRBV5-1,-,-,TRBJ2-7,TGCGCCAGCAGCTGGGGACTCCCCTACGAGCAGTACTTC,CASSWGLPYEQYF
TRBV4-1,-,-,TRBJ1-3,TGCGCCAGCAGCCAAGACGCATCTCCAGGGGATTTTGAAAATTTT,CASSQDASPGDFENF
TRBV4-1,TRBD2,-,TRBJ2-7,TGCGCCAGCAGCGCCCGACTAGCGGGGGAGCAGTACTTC,CASSARLAGEQYF